This T cell receptor (beta chain) was sequenced for a study of cytomegalovirus exposure and HLA in healthy donors. Study-wide points: Indistinguishability led to the exclusion of some V segments, TRBV6-2 and TRBV6-3 included.

With 60 Vbeta and 13 Jbeta primers, the PCR was carried out. TCRdb's copy holds only in-frame clones and misses some; the assay was immunoSEQ multiplex PCR. The repertoire holds 100,000 to 150,000 clones, with under 85% as singletons. V shed 8 bases and J shed 0 bases, with 11 bases lying between them. The V gene's germline CDR1 is SNHLY and CDR2 FYNNEI. The CDR3 spans 13 residues. For this clone: Its antigen is as yet unknown.

Input material: PBMCs. This clonotype was sampled from a boy aged 5-17 years in good health and CMV-seronegative. The genes are TRBV2 and TRBJ2-7; maybe TRBD2 (6 bases). The DNA for the CDR3 is TGTGCCAGCGGGGGGTATTTCTCCTACGAGCAGTACTTC. Protein sequence: CASGGYFSYEQYF.